This TCR beta chain was sequenced during a study of CD8 T cells in Susac syndrome. V was shortened by 5 bases and J by 5 bases, with 12 bases between the two germline ends. Germline CDR1 SGHTA, CDR2 FQGTGA. The CDR3 is 13 residues long. Random-hexamer reverse transcription was applied to about 0.5 to 1 ug RNA. TCRdb passed the immunoSEQ multiplex PCR reads through MiXCR, listing each CDR3 protein once. Found here are about 160,000 distinct CDR3 sequences, just over 90% of them singletons; the top ten hold 0.12% to 0.15%. Sequencing of TCR beta, carried out with a high-throughput approach, was applied to CD8+ and CD4+ T cells from the blood. Negative isolation was applied to CD8+ and CD4+ T cells, and FACS enrichment was applied to TEMRA cells.

What was sequenced was CD4+ T cells from PBMCs. The TCR was taken from a human donor in good health. The chain joins TRBV7-3 to TRBJ2-5; D not certain. The CDR3 DNA reads TGTGCCAGCAGCGCGACTTCCGCGGAGACCCAGTACTTC. This encodes CASSATSAETQYF.